A single TCR beta chain is shown here with its context. TCRdb reprocessed the 5' RACE reads and keeps a single row for each CDR3 protein, giving no DNA. This repertoire includes hundreds of thousands of distinct CDR3 sequences. The sample is drawn from a study of monozygotic twins with inflammatory bowel disease. There are 14 residues in the CDR3. CDR1 is MNHEY, CDR2 SVGEGT, per germline. V gene TRBV6-2 or TRBV6-3 combines with J gene TRBJ1-6; the D gene TCRdb calls, TRBD1, cannot be checked with no DNA. Source material: blood. The source is a human donor with ulcerative colitis or Crohn's disease, or a healthy co-twin of an affected twin (not recorded which). The CDR3 region is CASTRDRGFAPLHF.